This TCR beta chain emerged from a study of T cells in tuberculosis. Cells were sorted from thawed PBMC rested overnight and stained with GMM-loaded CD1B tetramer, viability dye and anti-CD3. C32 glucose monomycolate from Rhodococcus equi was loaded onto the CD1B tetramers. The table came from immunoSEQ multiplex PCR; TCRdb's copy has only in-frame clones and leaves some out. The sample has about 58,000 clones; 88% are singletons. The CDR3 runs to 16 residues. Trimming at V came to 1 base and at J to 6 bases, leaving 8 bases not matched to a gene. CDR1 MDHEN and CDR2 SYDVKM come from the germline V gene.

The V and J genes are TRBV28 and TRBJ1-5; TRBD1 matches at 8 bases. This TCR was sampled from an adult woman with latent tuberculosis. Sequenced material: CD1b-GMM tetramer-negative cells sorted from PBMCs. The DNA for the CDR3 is TGTGCCAGCAGTTTATCTGGGACAGGCAGGGGTCAGCCCCAGCATTTT. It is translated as CASSLSGTGRGQPQHF.